The sequence of this T cell receptor beta chain was determined in a study of shared clonotypes between healthy human individuals. This CDR3 is built from 15 residues. Per germline, CDR1 SGHRS and CDR2 YFSETQ. Deletions cut 4 bases from V and 3 bases from J, with 13 bases between. Study outcomes and limitations: For naive CD4 cells, roughly 4.8% of clonotypes were shared across a handful of donors. Rarefaction showed that sequencing of sorted subsets was incomplete (despite large depth).

The donor cohort consisted entirely of Caucasian adults residing in Nashville, Tennessee. Concerning this clone: Its antigen is not identified.

Clones were read by immunoSEQ multiplex PCR, and TCRdb kept only the in-frame ones, dropping some. This sample has some 2.3 million clones, with roughly 93% found just once. The V and J genes are TRBV5-1 and TRBJ2-2; weak D call: TRBD1 (5 bases). The TCR was taken from a young man in good health. Some clones in this sample may be carry-over from other donors' samples. The sample comprised naive CD4+ T cells from PBMCs. The subset denotes: CD45RA+ positively selected. The CDR3 here is CASSPSSQDTGELFF. CDR3 coding DNA: TGCGCCAGCAGCCCGTCGTCACAGGACACCGGGGAGCTGTTTTTT.